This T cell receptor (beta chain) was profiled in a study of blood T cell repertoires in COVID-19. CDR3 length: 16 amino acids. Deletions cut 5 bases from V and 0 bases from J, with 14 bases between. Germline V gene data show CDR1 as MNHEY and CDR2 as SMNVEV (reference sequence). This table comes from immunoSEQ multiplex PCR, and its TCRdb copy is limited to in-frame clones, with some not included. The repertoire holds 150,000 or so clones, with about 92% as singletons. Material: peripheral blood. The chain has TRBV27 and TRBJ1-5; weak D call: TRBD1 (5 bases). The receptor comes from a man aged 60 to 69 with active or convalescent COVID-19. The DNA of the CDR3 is TGTGCCAGCAGTCCATCGACAGTTACTAGCAATCAGCCCCAGCATTTT. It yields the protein CASSPSTVTSNQPQHF.